The 28 T cell receptor beta chains below come from one sample, sequenced in a study of PD-1 blockade in mismatch repair-deficient tumors (dated by TCRdb to 2015 to 2018). Library creation used the immunoSEQ multiplex PCR assay. TCRdb carries this immuneACCESS record with in-frame sequences only. Its versions omit some clonotypes, under half of them owing to an unresolved V gene in the studies checked, with the rest unexplained. This sample is represented by about 49,000 clones; 70% to 85% of them were singletons. Less than 3.5% of the sample is in the top ten clones. Per the publication, the time point label means: peripheral blood before pembrolizumab. The starting material was PBMCs, obtained before pembrolizumab treatment. The receptors come from an adult with mismatch repair-deficient cancer.

The gene calls are TRBV5-6 and TRBJ1-2; D not certain. Germline V lookup: CDR1 SGHDT, CDR2 YYEEEE. The V and J ends lost 0 bases and 0 bases respectively, with 12 bases between them. This CDR3 contains 16 residues. In DNA form, the CDR3 reads TGTGCCAGCAGCTTGGGTCCCCGCAGAACTAACTATGGCTACACCTTC. Residues: CASSLGPRRTNYGYTF.

The rearrangement joins TRBV7-2 to TRBJ2-1; tentatively, D is TRBD1 (6 bases). Trimming shortened V by 3 bases and J by 2 bases, and 11 bases separated the two germline ends. The CDR3 totals 15 residues. Germline V gene sequence: CDR1 SGHTA, CDR2 FQGNSA. CDR3 in amino acids: CASSFEQGTYNEQFF. CDR3 coding DNA: TGTGCCAGCAGCTTCGAGCAGGGGACCTACAATGAGCAGTTCTTC.

V is TRBV14 and J is TRBJ1-1; D is unclear. Germline V CDR1 and CDR2: SGHDN, FVKESK. The V end was cut by 1 base, the J end by 7 bases, with 7 bases between. This CDR3 region has 12 residues. CDR3 region: CASSQVGSEAFF. In nucleotides, the CDR3 is TGTGCCAGCAGCCAAGTTGGCAGTGAAGCTTTCTTT.

This chain links TRBV7-2 with TRBJ2-7; 8 nucleotides match TRBD1. CDR1 and CDR2 from the germline V gene are SGHTA and FQGNSA. Trimming at V came to 4 bases and at J to 2 bases, leaving 7 bases not matched to a gene. This CDR3 has 15 residues. DNA of the CDR3: TGTGCCAGCAGCTCTACGACAGGGGAGACCTACGAGCAGTACTTC. Protein product: CASSSTTGETYEQYF.

This clone was picked up one time. The chain has TRBV7-6 and TRBJ2-3; 8 bases align to TRBD2. Looked up from germline, CDR1 is SGHVS and CDR2 is FNYEAQ. This CDR3 spans 14 amino acids. V dropped 3 bases and J dropped 4; count of bases not matched to a gene: 3. The CDR3 coding sequence is TGTGCCAGCAGCTTCGGGGGGGGGTCAGATACGCAGTATTTT. Encoded protein: CASSFGGGSDTQYF.

The chain joins TRBV4-3 to TRBJ1-2, with 7 bases matching TRBD1. Trimming took 4 bases from V and 3 from J; bases not matched to a gene: 2. Per germline, CDR1 LGHNA and CDR2 YSLEER. CDR3 size: 13 residues. The CDR3 DNA follows: TGCGCCAGCAGCCCCGACAGGGACTATGGCTACACCTTC. Its protein product is CASSPDRDYGYTF.

J is TRBJ2-3 and V is TRBV7-9, with D possibly matching TRBD2 (6 bases). V was trimmed by 4 bases and J by 1 base, leaving 12 bases between them. In germline, CDR1 is SEHNR, CDR2 FQNEAQ (reference sequence). There are 15 residues in the CDR3. The CDR3 protein is CASSSSGVGTDTQYF. The DNA for the CDR3 is TGTGCCAGCAGCTCCTCGGGAGTTGGCACAGATACGCAGTATTTT.

The genes are TRBV11-3 and TRBJ2-4; D uncertain. V was cut by 5 bases and J by 8 bases, with 10 bases left in between. Germline CDR1 SGHNT, CDR2 YENEEA. This CDR3 comprises 12 residues. The CDR3 DNA follows: TGTGCCAGCAGCACCGCCCAAGACATTCAGTACTTC. Its protein is CASSTAQDIQYF.

This clone appeared a single time. The gene calls are TRBV4-1 and TRBJ2-7; 8 bases match TRBD2. From germline, CDR1 is MGHRA and CDR2 YSYEKL. V was clipped by 0 bases and J by 0 bases; unmatched bases: 4. The CDR3 totals 16 residues. The DNA for the CDR3 is TGCGCCAGCAGCCAAGAGAAGAGCGGGAGCTCCTACGAGCAGTACTTC. Its protein product is CASSQEKSGSSYEQYF.

This chain links TRBV15 with TRBJ2-1; D is unclear. Between the trimmed V and J ends, which lost 0 bases and 4 bases, there was a span of 7 bases. This CDR3 spans 14 amino acids. Germline loops: CDR1 LNHNV, CDR2 YYDKDF (reference sequence). The CDR3 bases are TGTGCCACCAGCAGAGACTACGGGTACAATGAGCAGTTCTTC. Protein sequence: CATSRDYGYNEQFF.

The chain carries TRBV7-8 and TRBJ2-1; D possibly matches TRBD1 or TRBD2 (5 bases each). V lost 7 bases, J lost 5 bases, and 21 bases lay in between. The germline V gene encodes CDR1 SGHVS and CDR2 FQNEAQ. The CDR3 is 16 residues long. The CDR3 coding sequence is TGTGCCAGCACCCAAAGGGACCCAGAGATAAACAATGAGCAGTTCTTC. As protein: CASTQRDPEINNEQFF. Together with reference TRBV7-8 and TRBJ2-1, the CDR3 gives the full variable domain: GAGVSQSPRYKVAKRGQDVALRCDPISGHVSLFWYQQALGQGPEFLTYFQNEAQLDKSGLPSDRFFAERPEGSVSTLKIQRTQQEDSAVYLCASTQRDPEINNEQFFGPGTRLTVL.

This clone was seen a handful of times. The chain couples TRBV19 to TRBJ1-2, with D hard to call. Germline V gene sequence: CDR1 LNHDA, CDR2 SQIVND (reference sequence). V shed 4 bases and J shed 3 bases, with 12 bases lying between them. This CDR3 contains 14 residues. The CDR3: CASSKAGGYYGYTF. DNA of the CDR3: TGTGCCAGTAGTAAAGCAGGCGGTTACTATGGCTACACCTTC.

The V and J genes are TRBV10-2 and TRBJ2-2, with 9 bases lining up with TRBD2. V trimming: 7 bases; J trimming: 2 bases; junction bases outside the gene matches: 2. CDR3 length: 14 amino acids. CDR1 WSHSY and CDR2 SAAADI come from the germline V gene. As DNA, the CDR3 is TGCGCCAGCACTCTAGCGGGAAACACCGGGGAGCTGTTTTTT. Amino acids: CASTLAGNTGELFF.

The J gene is TRBJ1-4, the V gene TRBV7-2, with 10 bases matching TRBD1. The CDR3 runs to 13 residues. The J segment lost 12 bases and the V segment lost 5 bases, leaving 6 bases of the junction unmatched. The germline gives CDR1 SGHTA, CDR2 FQGNSA. The CDR3 protein is CASSQSTGGELFF. CDR3 nucleotide sequence: TGTGCCAGCAGCCAATCGACAGGGGGCGAACTGTTTTTT. The full variable domain, in which reference TRBV7-2 and TRBJ1-4 provide the parts outside the CDR3, is GAGVSQSPSNKVTEKGKDVELRCDPISGHTALYWYRQSLGQGLEFLIYFQGNSAPDKSGLPSDRFSAERTGGSVSTLTIQRTQQEDSAVYLCASSQSTGGELFFGSGTQLSVL.

This sequence joins TRBV21-1 and TRBJ2-1. TRBV21-1 is a pseudogene segment. The CDR3 loop spans 10 amino acids. In nucleotides, the CDR3 is TGTGCCAGCAGCGACAATGAGCAGTTCTTC. Encoded protein: CASSDNEQFF.

The rearrangement links TRBV5-4 to TRBJ2-1, with D hard to call. There are 16 residues in the CDR3. V was pared by 0 bases and J by 0 bases, with 10 bases between. Germline-derived CDR1 and CDR2 are SGHNT and YYREEE (reference sequence). CDR3 nucleotide sequence: TGTGCCAGCAGCTTGGAACCGCTCAGCTCCTACAATGAGCAGTTCTTC. It encodes CASSLEPLSSYNEQFF.

The rearrangement uses TRBV25-1 and TRBJ1-1, with a tentative D call TRBD1 (5 bases). V lost 6 bases and J 0 bases, leaving 8 bases between the germline ends. CDR1 is MGHDK and CDR2 is SYGVNS in the germline V gene. The CDR3 has 13 residues. The CDR3 DNA reads TGTGCCAGCAGAGACAGACTGAACACTGAAGCTTTCTTT. It encodes CASRDRLNTEAFF.

V is TRBV4-1 and J is TRBJ2-6, with D unclear. Trimming took 10 bases from V and 5 from J, leaving 15 bases between them. Looked up from germline, CDR1 is MGHRA and CDR2 is YSYEKL. The CDR3 length is 14 residues. The CDR3 nucleotides read TGCGCCAAAAGCACTCCCGTTCGGGCCAACGTCCTGACTTTC. Its protein product is CAKSTPVRANVLTF.

This clone has only one observation. V and J are TRBV11-2 and TRBJ2-1, with D hard to call. Germline V gene data show CDR1 as SGHAT and CDR2 as FQNNGV. Trimming stripped 0 bases from V and 6 bases from J, with 9 bases between. The length of the CDR3 is 14 residues. CDR3 nucleotides: TGTGCCAGCAGCTTAGAACGTAACTCCAATGAGCAGTTCTTC. This codes for CASSLERNSNEQFF.

This sequence joins TRBV9 and TRBJ1-4; 7 positions match TRBD1. Trimming took 4 bases from V and 4 from J; bases not matched to a gene: 7. This CDR3 is 15 amino acids long. The germline gives CDR1 SGDLS, CDR2 YYNGEE. DNA for the CDR3: TGTGCCAGCAGCTTCACCGGGACAGATAATGAAAAACTGTTTTTT. It codes for CASSFTGTDNEKLFF.

CDR3 loop: CASSEPTSGIANTGELFF. The CDR3 DNA follows: TGTGCCAGCAGTGAACCGACTAGCGGGATCGCGAACACCGGGGAGCTGTTTTTT. The genes are TRBV6-1 and TRBJ2-2; 11 positions match TRBD2. Trimming cost V 2 bases and J 0 bases; bases outside gene matches: 5. This CDR3 is 18 amino acids long. Germline loops: CDR1 MNHNS, CDR2 SASEGT.

The CDR3 DNA is TGTGCCAGCAGCTTGGATGAGTATGAAGCTTTCTTT. Amino acid sequence: CASSLDEYEAFF. The chain employs TRBV5-6 and TRBJ1-1; D call uncertain. CDR1 is SGHDT, CDR2 YYEEEE, per germline. The CDR3 covers 12 residues. V lost 0 bases and J 7 bases, leaving 7 bases between the germline ends.

The chain has TRBV18 and TRBJ1-5; no reliable D call. The germline CDR1 and CDR2 sequences are KGHSH and LQKENI. There are 13 residues in the CDR3. V gave up 5 bases and J gave up 10 bases, with 15 bases separating them. CDR3 bases: TGTGCCAGCTCAGCAAGGCTCCTGGACCCCCAGCATTTT. It yields the protein CASSARLLDPQHF.

The chain employs TRBV18 and TRBJ2-2; maybe TRBD2 (5 bases). CDR1 and CDR2 from the germline V gene are KGHSH and LQKENI. CDR3 length: 17 amino acids. V was clipped by 3 bases and J by 1 base, with 15 bases between them. This chain's CDR3 is CASSPLSEAVNTGELFF. The CDR3 DNA reads as TGTGCCAGCTCACCGCTTTCGGAGGCGGTGAACACCGGGGAGCTGTTTTTT.

This chain connects TRBV19 to TRBJ1-5, with D possibly being TRBD1 (5 bases). This CDR3 is 15 amino acids long. The V gene lost 4 bases and the J gene lost 4 bases, with 14 bases spanning the gap. Germline loops: CDR1 LNHDA, CDR2 SQIVND (reference sequence). The CDR3 DNA reads as TGTGCCAGTAGTACCCTGGGGGTGGGAAATCAGCCCCAGCATTTT. Translating gives CASSTLGVGNQPQHF.

The rearrangement links TRBV7-3 to TRBJ2-1, with TRBD2 identical over 14 bases. V lost 5 bases and J lost 9; bases outside the gene matches: 18. This CDR3 has 19 residues. Germline V lookup: CDR1 SGHTA, CDR2 FQGTGA. This chain's CDR3 is CASSVARSAPGLAGGEQFF. Written as DNA, the CDR3 is TGTGCCAGCAGCGTAGCCCGTTCCGCCCCCGGACTAGCGGGAGGTGAGCAGTTCTTC.

This chain joins TRBV27 and TRBJ2-1, with TRBD2 matching over 15 bases. V shed 10 bases, J shed 7 bases, and the junction held 8 bases outside the gene matches. Germline V gene lookup returns CDR1 MNHEY and CDR2 SMNVEV (reference sequence). This CDR3 contains 15 residues. DNA for the CDR3: TGTGCCACCTGGACTAGCGGGAGGGCCTCGAATGAGCAGTTCTTC. Residues: CATWTSGRASNEQFF.

DNA for the CDR3: TGTGCCAGCAGTGTCTTTCTAGCGGGGGTTAACGAGCAGTACTTC. Its protein product is CASSVFLAGVNEQYF. The chain couples TRBV6-1 to TRBJ2-7, with TRBD2 identical over 10 bases. CDR1 and CDR2 from the germline V gene are MNHNS and SASEGT. This CDR3 has 15 amino acids. Trimming removed 4 bases from V and 5 bases from J; junction bases left unmatched: 8.